This T cell receptor (beta chain) originates from a study of shared clonotypes between healthy human individuals. There are 13 residues in the CDR3. Germline V gene data show CDR1 as SGDLS and CDR2 as YYNGEE. V shed 1 base and J shed 5 bases, with 6 bases lying between them. Naive CD4+ cells were CD45RA-selected; the remaining cells were memory. The sorted-subset replicate PCRs were given roughly 190 ng DNA, which is tens of thousands of T cell genomes. The repertoire was sequenced with immunoSEQ multiplex PCR; TCRdb's copy has only in-frame clones and lacks some. This table holds 2 million to 2.5 million clones, about 90% found once. Of note for this clone: This sample includes further DNA sequences coding for the same CDR3.

This chain uses TRBV9 with TRBJ2-2; D is possibly TRBD1 (6 bases). The TCR comes from a young man in good health. Some clones in this sample may be carry-over from other donors' samples. What was sequenced was naive CD4+ T cells from PBMCs. The subset is: CD45RA+ positively selected. DNA of the CDR3: TGTGCCAGCAGCGTAACAGGGACCGGGGAGCTGTTTTTT. It is translated as CASSVTGTGELFF. Filled out from reference TRBV9 and TRBJ2-2, the complete variable domain reads DSGVTQTPKHLITATGQRVTLRCSPRSGDLSVYWYQQSLDQGLQFLIQYYNGEERAKGNILERFSAQQFPDLHSELNLSSLELGDSALYFCASSVTGTGELFFGEGSRLTVL.